This record covers a single T cell receptor (beta chain). Sample time point: patch test 1, 2 weeks after DPC sensitization. Treatment defined: therapeutic diphenylcyclopropenone sensitization with weekly scalp DPC. The entry originates in a study of human T cells and chemical hapten exposure. Deletions cut 1 base from V and 5 bases from J, with 12 bases between. Germline CDR1 MDHEN, CDR2 SYDVKM. This CDR3 spans 15 amino acids. TCRdb reprocessed the RACE reads via MiXCR and lists one record per CDR3 protein. This sample has approximately 110,000 distinct CDR3 sequences, with 9.5% to 11% found just once.

This clonotype was sampled from a woman aged 40-49 years with alopecia areata. Some clones in this sample may be carry-over from other donors' samples. Sequencing used whole blood, obtained in connection with sensitization to the hapten diphenylcyclopropenone (DPC). This chain links TRBV28 with TRBJ1-5; possible D gene TRBD1, 5 bases. The DNA of the CDR3 is TGTGCCAGCAGTTTATTCGGGGGTTCGCATCAGCCCCAGCATTTT. It yields the protein CASSLFGGSHQPQHF. Full variable domain (outside the CDR3, taken from reference TRBV28 and TRBJ1-5): DVKVTQSSRYLVKRTGEKVFLECVQDMDHENMFWYRQDPGLGLRLIYFSYDVKMKEKGDIPEGYSVSREKKERFSLILESASTNQTSMYLCASSLFGGSHQPQHFGDGTRLSIL.